This T cell receptor (beta chain) was sequenced during a study of low-dose radiotherapy and immunotherapy resistance in tumors. This clonotype has at least ten counts. Trimming removed 10 bases from V and 2 bases from J, with 17 bases in between. From germline, CDR1 is ENHRY and CDR2 SYGVKD. The CDR3 totals 15 residues. Time point of the sample: after trial treatment. The treatment is: LDRT plus nivolumab, ipilimumab, low-dose cyclophosphamide and aspirin (RACIN trial). TRAV- and TRBV-specific primers were used for first-strand cDNA, which covered alpha and beta chains. Using a constant-region primer together with a V-primer adapter, TCRs were subjected to 15 to 20 PCR cycles of amplification. TCRdb re-called the reads with MiXCR, one entry per CDR3 protein. The sample yields roughly 40,000 distinct CDR3 sequences, less than 30% seen once.

The chain employs TRBV10-3 and TRBJ2-2; perhaps TRBD2 as D (7 bases). Material: PBMCs, obtained after low-dose radiotherapy plus immunotherapy. The TCR sequence derives from a male donor with prostate cancer. The CDR3 here is CATPRGGANTGELFF. CDR3 DNA: TGTGCCACCCCGAGGGGGGGCGCAAACACCGGGGAGCTGTTTTTT.